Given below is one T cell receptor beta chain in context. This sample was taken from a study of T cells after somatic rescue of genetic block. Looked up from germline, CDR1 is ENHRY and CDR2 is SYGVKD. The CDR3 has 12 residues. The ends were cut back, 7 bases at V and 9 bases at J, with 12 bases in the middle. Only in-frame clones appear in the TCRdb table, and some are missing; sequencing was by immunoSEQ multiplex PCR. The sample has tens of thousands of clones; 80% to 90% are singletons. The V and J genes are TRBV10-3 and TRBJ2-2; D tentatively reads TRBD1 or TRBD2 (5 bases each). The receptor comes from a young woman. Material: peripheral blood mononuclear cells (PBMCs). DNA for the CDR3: TGTGCCATCAATTCAGGGAGCCGGGAGCTGTTTTTT. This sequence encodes CAINSGSRELFF.